This T cell receptor beta chain was profiled in a study of blood T cells in healthy people across ages. Through a sample-barcoded 5' primer and a J-beta primer mix, a second PCR was run for roughly 6 to 11 cycles. TCRdb ran MiXCR on the 5' RACE reads and lists one entry per CDR3 protein. The repertoire holds about 1.6 million distinct CDR3 sequences, about 31% seen once, with approximately 11% in the top ten. Regarding the study as a whole: TCR beta diversity, measured per million T cells, fell in a roughly linear way with age.

Trimming took 1 base from V and 7 from J; bases not matched to a gene: 9. CDR1 and CDR2 (germline): SGHTA, FQGNSA. The CDR3 sequence is 16 residues long. At least 6 million PBMCs were isolated per sample. This clonotype was seen more than once but under ten times. Its antigen is undetermined. This TCR derives from a woman in her twenties or thirties in good health. Sequencing was performed on blood. The J gene is TRBJ2-1, the V gene TRBV7-2; 8 nucleotides agree with TRBD1. This chain's CDR3 is CASSLGGTGGWNEQFF. Written as DNA, the CDR3 is TGTGCCAGCAGCTTAGGCGGTACAGGGGGGTGGAATGAGCAGTTCTTC.